The rows below give T cell receptor beta chains drawn from one sample of a study of graft-versus-host responses after intestinal transplantation. Some clones are missing from TCRdb's copy, which holds only in-frame ones; the method was immunoSEQ multiplex PCR. The table records roughly 25,000 clones, almost 40% of them present only once. The starting material was alloreactive CD4+ T cells from a mixed lymphocyte reaction culture, obtained before intestinal transplant. The receptor source for this set is a human patient who received an intestinal transplant. The CDR3 runs from the conserved cysteine through the conserved F or W. Fields, in order: clone size, J gene, V gene, CDR3 length, D gene, CDR3 DNA, CDR3 protein. A D gene is named only where the DNA matches it firmly. Clone size appears in some rows only: once, few, many, or a class for an expanded clone.

abundance: -; j_gene: TRBJ1-4; v_gene: TRBV15; len: 14; d_gene: TRBD1; CDR3nt: TGTGCCACCAGTAGTTCAGGGGGGAGGGAAAAACTGTTTTTT; CDR3aa: CATSSSGGREKLFF
abundance: -; j_gene: TRBJ1-5; v_gene: TRBV6-5; len: 14; d_gene: -; CDR3nt: TGTGCCAGCAGCTCCAGTTCGGGAGCTCAGCCCCAGCATTTT; CDR3aa: CASSSSSGAQPQHF
abundance: -; j_gene: TRBJ2-4; v_gene: TRBV28; len: 12; d_gene: -; CDR3nt: TGTGCCAGCCGACTCGCGGGAAACATTCAGTACTTC; CDR3aa: CASRLAGNIQYF
abundance: -; j_gene: TRBJ1-5; v_gene: TRBV19; len: 14; d_gene: -; CDR3nt: TGTGCCAGTAGTAGACAGTATAGCAATCAGCCCCAGCATTTT; CDR3aa: CASSRQYSNQPQHF
abundance: few; j_gene: TRBJ1-3; v_gene: TRBV6-6; len: 15; d_gene: -; CDR3nt: TGTGCCAGCAGTTACTCCTACCTCTCTGGAAACACCATATATTTT; CDR3aa: CASSYSYLSGNTIYF
abundance: -; j_gene: TRBJ2-1; v_gene: TRBV5-1; len: 16; d_gene: -; CDR3nt: TGCGCCAGCAGCTTGCCCGCTAGCCCCTCCTACAATGAGCAGTTCTTC; CDR3aa: CASSLPASPSYNEQFF
abundance: -; j_gene: TRBJ2-7; v_gene: TRBV18; len: 14; d_gene: -; CDR3nt: TGTGCCAGCTCACCGACGGGACTCTCCTACGAGCAGTACTTC; CDR3aa: CASSPTGLSYEQYF
abundance: -; j_gene: TRBJ1-4; v_gene: TRBV6-5; len: 13; d_gene: -; CDR3nt: TGTGCCAGCAGTTGGCGGATTAATGAAAAACTGTTTTTT; CDR3aa: CASSWRINEKLFF
abundance: few; j_gene: TRBJ2-3; v_gene: TRBV9; len: 16; d_gene: -; CDR3nt: TGTGCCAGCAGCGTAAAGCTAATCCAAAGCACAGATACGCAGTATTTT; CDR3aa: CASSVKLIQSTDTQYF
abundance: -; j_gene: TRBJ2-5; v_gene: TRBV5-6; len: 16; d_gene: TRBD2; CDR3nt: TGTGCCAGCAGCTTGTTGAGCGGGAGGGCCCAAGAGACCCAGTACTTC; CDR3aa: CASSLLSGRAQETQYF
abundance: -; j_gene: TRBJ1-2; v_gene: TRBV5-4; len: 14; d_gene: TRBD1; CDR3nt: TGTGCCAGCAGCTTGGGACAGGGAGTTTATGGCTACACCTTC; CDR3aa: CASSLGQGVYGYTF
abundance: medium-sized; j_gene: TRBJ1-5; v_gene: TRBV2; len: 13; d_gene: -; CDR3nt: TGTGCCAGCAGGCTCAGGTCGGATCAGCCCCAGCATTTT; CDR3aa: CASRLRSDQPQHF
abundance: -; j_gene: TRBJ1-2; v_gene: TRBV5-6; len: 13; d_gene: -; CDR3nt: TGTGCCAGCGGGGGGGTCCTACCCTATGGCTACACCTTC; CDR3aa: CASGGVLPYGYTF
abundance: -; j_gene: TRBJ1-2; v_gene: TRBV30; len: 11; d_gene: -; CDR3nt: TGTGCCTGGAGTTCAGGGAATGGCTACACCTTC; CDR3aa: CAWSSGNGYTF
abundance: -; j_gene: TRBJ2-1; v_gene: TRBV6-5; len: 14; d_gene: -; CDR3nt: TGTGCCAGCAATCGGGAGCGGTACTACAATGAGCAGTTCTTC; CDR3aa: CASNRERYYNEQFF
abundance: -; j_gene: TRBJ1-4; v_gene: TRBV30; len: 15; d_gene: -; CDR3nt: TGTGCCTGGAGTGATGTTGGGCTTTTGGGTGAAAAACTGTTTTTT; CDR3aa: CAWSDVGLLGEKLFF
abundance: -; j_gene: TRBJ2-7; v_gene: TRBV6-1; len: 14; d_gene: TRBD2; CDR3nt: TGTGCCAGCAGCCGGCGGGAGAATTCCTACGAGCAGTACTTC; CDR3aa: CASSRRENSYEQYF
abundance: -; j_gene: TRBJ1-4; v_gene: TRBV18; len: 13; d_gene: -; CDR3nt: TGTGCCAGCTCACCCTTGGAGAATGAAAAACTGTTTTTT; CDR3aa: CASSPLENEKLFF
abundance: -; j_gene: TRBJ2-1; v_gene: TRBV6-1; len: 15; d_gene: -; CDR3nt: TGTGCCACCCTGTTAGGGGCGGGGGTACAGGGAGAGCAGTTCTTC; CDR3aa: CATLLGAGVQGEQFF
abundance: -; j_gene: TRBJ2-7; v_gene: TRBV4-1; len: 16; d_gene: TRBD1; CDR3nt: TGCGCCAGCAGCCAAATTCCGACAGGGAGCTCCTACGAGCAGTACTTC; CDR3aa: CASSQIPTGSSYEQYF
abundance: -; j_gene: TRBJ1-2; v_gene: TRBV6-5; len: 12; d_gene: TRBD1; CDR3nt: TGTGCCAGCAGTGCGGGACAGTATGGCTACACCTTC; CDR3aa: CASSAGQYGYTF
abundance: -; j_gene: TRBJ2-1; v_gene: TRBV19; len: 14; d_gene: -; CDR3nt: TGTGCCAGTTGCCCCCTAGCCAATTACAATGAGCAGTTCTTC; CDR3aa: CASCPLANYNEQFF